Each of the 28 T cell receptor beta chains below was sequenced from the same sample in a study of post-analysis software for immune sequencing data. The TCR beta cDNA libraries contained unique molecular identifiers. TCRdb analysed the PCR reads with MiXCR anew, one entry per CDR3 protein. The repertoire holds roughly 150,000 distinct CDR3 sequences, with under 40% as singletons. The sequencing here drew on blood, taken after autologous hematopoietic stem cell transplantation. These receptor sequences come from a girl between 10 and 17 years old with multiple sclerosis.

The chain combines TRBV4-2 with TRBJ2-1; the match to TRBD2 covers 7 bases. This CDR3 has 18 residues. Germline V CDR1 and CDR2: LGHNA, YNFKEQ. V gave up 1 base and J gave up 3 bases; unmatched junction bases: 12. The CDR3, as DNA: TGTGCCAGCAGCCAAGGGTCTTCGCTAGCGGAGGACTACAATGAGCAGTTCTTC. This encodes CASSQGSSLAEDYNEQFF.

V gene TRBV2 combines with J gene TRBJ1-2; no firm D call. The CDR3 spans 12 residues. Germline CDR1 SNHLY, CDR2 FYNNEI. The germline V and J ends were trimmed by 4 bases and 8 bases, with 11 bases remaining between them. Here the CDR3 DNA reads TGTGCCAGCAGTGTAGATGGGAACGGCTACACCTTC. It codes for CASSVDGNGYTF. Full variable domain (remainder filled in from reference TRBV2 and TRBJ1-2): EPEVTQTPSHQVTQMGQEVILRCVPISNHLYFYWYRQILGQKVEFLVSFYNNEISEKSEIFDDQFSVERPDGSNFTLKIRSTKLEDSAMYFCASSVDGNGYTFGSGTRLTVV.

The chain carries TRBV12-3 or TRBV12-4 and TRBJ2-7; TRBD1 matches at 9 bases. The CDR3 totals 14 residues. Unmatched junction bases numbered 3, after V lost 6 bases and J lost 0 bases. The CDR3, as DNA: TGTGCCAGCAGGCCGGGACAGGGCTCCTACGAGCAGTACTTC. Translation: CASRPGQGSYEQYF.

The chain has TRBV7-2 and TRBJ1-6, with D maybe TRBD1 (5 bases). Trimming pared 0 bases from V and 6 bases from J, leaving 9 bases between. Germline loops: CDR1 SGHTA, CDR2 FQGNSA. This CDR3 has 15 residues. The CDR3 loop is CASSLAGPPNSPLHF. For the CDR3, the DNA is TGTGCCAGCAGCTTAGCGGGACCGCCTAATTCACCCCTCCACTTT.

V is TRBV5-1 and J is TRBJ2-7, with 10 bases matching TRBD1. Germline V gene data show CDR1 as SGHRS and CDR2 as YFSETQ. This CDR3 is 16 amino acids long. J was trimmed by 0 bases and V by 1 base; bases with no gene match: 4. CDR3 protein: CASSLSTGGSSYEQYF. The DNA of the CDR3 is TGCGCCAGCAGCTTGTCGACAGGGGGCAGCTCCTACGAGCAGTACTTC.

In this sample, this clonotype turned up many times. The chain couples TRBV6-2 or TRBV6-3 to TRBJ2-1, with 7 nucleotides matching TRBD2. V lost 2 bases, J lost 7 bases, and 8 bases stayed unmatched. This CDR3 region has 15 residues. Germline V gives CDR1 MNHEY, CDR2 SVGEGT. The chain's CDR3 is CASSYSGTSWNEQFF. The CDR3 bases are TGTGCCAGCAGTTACAGCGGGACCTCTTGGAATGAGCAGTTCTTC.

Only a few counts were recorded for this clonotype. This chain links TRBV7-2 with TRBJ2-7, with 8 bases lining up with TRBD1. CDR1 is SGHTA and CDR2 is FQGNSA in the germline V gene. The CDR3 has 15 amino acids. J was trimmed by 0 bases and V by 3 bases; bases with no gene match: 4. The CDR3 loop is CASSFGQGPSYEQYF. The CDR3 DNA is TGTGCCAGCAGCTTCGGACAGGGACCCTCCTACGAGCAGTACTTC.

This clonotype was counted at least ten times. The chain links TRBV6-1 to TRBJ2-7; D may match TRBD1 or TRBD2 (5 bases each). The CDR3 is 15 residues long. CDR1 MNHNS and CDR2 SASEGT come from the germline V gene. V lost 5 bases, J lost 0 bases, and 14 bases lay in between. Here the CDR3 reads CASSRARDASYEQYF. CDR3 DNA sequence: TGTGCCAGCAGTCGGGCCCGGGACGCCTCCTACGAGCAGTACTTC.

This clonotype was counted a few times. V is TRBV6-2 or TRBV6-3 and J is TRBJ2-4; no clear D. CDR1 MNHEY and CDR2 SVGEGT come from the germline V gene. CDR3 length equals 17 residues. V lost 2 bases and J 0 bases, leaving 14 bases between the germline ends. CDR3 residues: CASSYIGEREAKNIQYF. In nucleotides, the CDR3 is TGTGCCAGCAGTTACATAGGAGAGCGAGAAGCCAAAAACATTCAGTACTTC.

The chain uses TRBV5-1 and TRBJ2-7, with TRBD2 identical over 7 bases. J was trimmed by 9 bases and V by 0 bases; bases with no gene match: 12. The CDR3 has 15 amino acids. CDR1 is SGHRS, CDR2 YFSETQ, per germline. The CDR3 sequence: CASSLVSSGGEVQYF. Written as DNA, the CDR3 is TGCGCCAGCAGCTTGGTGTCTAGCGGAGGGGAAGTGCAGTACTTC.

DNA of the CDR3: TGTGCCACCAGCCGGACAGGGGGAGATGAAAAACTGTTTTTT. Its translation: CATSRTGGDEKLFF. J is TRBJ1-4 and V is TRBV15; 10 nucleotides align to TRBD1. This CDR3 contains 14 residues. J lost 6 bases, V lost 5 bases, and 3 bases had no gene match. The V gene's germline CDR1 is LNHNV and CDR2 YYDKDF (reference sequence).

This clonotype appeared a few times. This chain uses TRBV29-1 with TRBJ2-5; 9 nucleotides agree with TRBD1. CDR3 length: 15 residues. With 5 bases clipped from V and 11 bases from J, the junction kept 18 bases outside the gene matches. In germline, CDR1 is SQVTM, CDR2 ANQGSEA. The CDR3: CSVLTGGTGLNGQYF. The CDR3 bases are TGCAGCGTTCTCACAGGGGGCACTGGACTAAACGGGCAGTACTTC.

The CDR3 reads CASSQKGQGDPSGYTF. The CDR3 coding sequence is TGTGCCAGCAGCCAAAAGGGGCAGGGCGATCCTTCGGGCTACACCTTC. The chain joins TRBV4-2 to TRBJ2-7; D may be TRBD1 (5 bases). The J call is uncertain, as TRBJ1-2 better fits the DNA end. The germline V gene encodes CDR1 LGHNA and CDR2 YNFKEQ. This CDR3 is 16 amino acids long.

The chain has TRBV19 and TRBJ2-5; no firm D call. V lost 5 bases and J 0 bases, leaving 7 bases between the germline ends. Germline CDR1 LNHDA, CDR2 SQIVND (reference sequence). The CDR3 runs to 13 residues. CDR3 nucleotide sequence: TGTGCCAGTAGTTCCACCGACCAAGAGACCCAGTACTTC. This codes for CASSSTDQETQYF.

To note about this clonotype: A clone one base away is much larger, so this may be a read error. The chain couples TRBV18 to TRBJ1-2; D is undetermined. The CDR3 is made up of 13 amino acids. Germline values: CDR1 KGHSH, CDR2 LQKENI. Trimming pared 6 bases from V and 5 bases from J, leaving 13 bases between. As DNA, the CDR3 is TGTGCCAGCTCCGCCCTGAGGGATTATGGCTACACCTTC. It yields the protein CASSALRDYGYTF. Variable domain in full (rest from reference TRBV18 and TRBJ1-2): NAGVMQNPRHLVRRRGQEARLRCSPMKGHSHVYWYRQLPEEGLKFMVYLQKENIIDESGMPKERFSAEFPKEGPSILRIQQVVRGDSAAYFCASSALRDYGYTFGSGTRLTVV.

The rearrangement links TRBV5-1 to TRBJ2-7; possibly TRBD1 or TRBD2 for D (5 bases each). This CDR3 comprises 15 residues. V was clipped by 3 bases and J by 0 bases, with 13 bases between them. From germline, CDR1 is SGHRS and CDR2 YFSETQ. DNA of the CDR3: TGCGCCAGCAGCTCCGGGACGGAGTTCTCCTACGAGCAGTACTTC. Protein sequence: CASSSGTEFSYEQYF.

The rearrangement uses TRBV3-1 and TRBJ2-7; no firm D call. This CDR3 is built from 15 residues. The V and J ends lost 2 bases and 2 bases respectively, with 13 bases between them. CDR1 LGHDT and CDR2 YNNKEL come from the germline V gene (reference sequence). The CDR3 DNA follows: TGTGCCAGCAGCCAACCATCCCAGAAACCCTACGAGCAGTACTTC. Amino acid sequence: CASSQPSQKPYEQYF.

On this clonotype: A much larger clone lies a single base off, so this may be a read error. The chain joins TRBV6-2 or TRBV6-3 to TRBJ2-7; a weak D match, TRBD2 (6 bases). V lost 7 bases to trimming and J lost 0 bases, with 22 bases between them. The CDR3 length is 17 residues. Germline V gene sequence: CDR1 MNHEY, CDR2 SVGEGT. CDR3: CASTEGIADGSSYEQYF. As DNA, the CDR3 is TGTGCCAGCACCGAAGGAATAGCGGATGGCTCCTCCTACGAGCAGTACTTC.

The chain has TRBV12-3 or TRBV12-4 and TRBJ2-1; D is possibly TRBD1 (7 bases). Trimming took off 5 bases at V and 7 bases at J, with 9 bases between the two ends. The CDR3 covers 12 residues. The CDR3: CASSQGGNEQFF. The CDR3 DNA sequence: TGTGCCAGCAGTCAGGGGGGAAATGAGCAGTTCTTC.

The chain uses TRBV6-6 and TRBJ2-3, with 10 bases identical to TRBD2. The CDR3 contains 16 residues. V was pared by 6 bases and J by 4 bases, with 10 bases of the junction left unmatched. Germline CDR1 and CDR2: MNHNY and SVGAGI (reference sequence). The CDR3 nucleotides are TGTGCCAGCAGCGGACTAGCGGCCGTGGGGCCAGATACGCAGTATTTT. It translates to CASSGLAAVGPDTQYF.

The CDR3 sequence is CSASGGGETQYF. Written as DNA, the CDR3 is TGCAGTGCTAGCGGGGGTGGAGAGACCCAGTACTTC. The chain is built from TRBV20-1 and TRBJ2-5; a weak D match, TRBD2 (6 bases). CDR1 and CDR2 (germline): DFQATT, SNEGSKA (reference sequence). CDR3 length: 12 amino acids. V gave up 3 bases and J gave up 4 bases, with 9 bases separating them.

In this sample, this clonotype turned up many times. The V gene is TRBV7-6, the J gene TRBJ2-7, with D perhaps matching TRBD2 (5 bases). Looked up from germline, CDR1 is SGHVS and CDR2 is FNYEAQ. This CDR3 has 15 residues. V gave up 5 bases and J gave up 5 bases, with 19 bases separating them. The CDR3 coding sequence is TGTGCCAGCAGCCCAGCGGCAGGACGACCTAACGAGCAGTACTTC. Translated, it gives CASSPAAGRPNEQYF.

This clonotype occurred a few times. The chain uses TRBV5-1 and TRBJ1-4, with 10 nucleotides matching TRBD1. The CDR3 is 15 residues long. Germline V gene lookup returns CDR1 SGHRS and CDR2 YFSETQ. J gave up 8 bases and V 4 bases, and 8 bases lay outside the gene matches. CDR3 loop: CASSVGQGKGEKLFF. The DNA for the CDR3 is TGCGCCAGCAGCGTGGGACAGGGGAAAGGGGAAAAACTGTTTTTT. The complete variable domain, with remaining parts taken from reference TRBV5-1 and TRBJ1-4, reads KAGVTQTPRYLIKTRGQQVTLSCSPISGHRSVSWYQQTPGQGLQFLFEYFSETQRNKGNFPGRFSGRQFSNSRSEMNVSTLELGDSALYLCASSVGQGKGEKLFFGSGTQLSVL.

This clonotype was observed a handful of times. This sequence joins TRBV29-1 and TRBJ1-5; 7 bases map to TRBD1. Germline V CDR1 and CDR2: SQVTM, ANQGSEA. V trimming: 4 bases; J trimming: 1 base; junction bases outside the gene matches: 4. The CDR3 covers 14 residues. The CDR3 bases are TGCAGCGTTGCGGCAGGGGGAAGCAATCAGCCCCAGCATTTT. Protein sequence: CSVAAGGSNQPQHF.

About this clonotype: The junction does not match germline at one end; this may be a read error. The chain joins TRBV13 to TRBJ2-1, with D unclear. The closer fit of TRBJ2-7 to the DNA end suggests the J call may be wrong. Germline-derived CDR1 and CDR2 are PRHDT and FYEKMQ (reference sequence). This CDR3 spans 12 amino acids. This chain's CDR3 is CASSLGSCEQYF. CDR3 DNA: TGTGCCAGCAGCCTGGGGTCCTGCGAGCAGTACTTC.

This clonotype was detected once. The chain combines TRBV6-5 with TRBJ2-7, with a tentative D call TRBD2 (5 bases). The CDR3 spans 14 residues. The V end was cut by 2 bases, the J end by 1 base, with 9 bases between. Germline V gene lookup returns CDR1 MNHEY and CDR2 SVGAGI. As DNA, the CDR3 is TGTGCCAGCAGTTACCGGATAGCGTCCTACGAGCAGTACTTC. It codes for CASSYRIASYEQYF.

This clonotype was seen just once. The chain has TRBV3-1 and TRBJ1-2; D ambiguous. V lost 5 bases to trimming and J lost 2 bases, with 12 bases between them. CDR3 size: 14 residues. Per the germline V gene, CDR1 is LGHDT and CDR2 is YNNKEL (reference sequence). The CDR3, as DNA: TGTGCCAGCAGCTCGCCAGGCTGGAACTATGGCTACACCTTC. This gives the protein CASSSPGWNYGYTF.

This clonotype came up many times. The chain combines TRBV29-1 with TRBJ2-3, with D possibly TRBD1 on 5 matching bases. V was shortened by 5 bases and J by 3 bases, with 6 bases between the two germline ends. CDR1 and CDR2 from the germline V gene are SQVTM and ANQGSEA. The CDR3 is 11 amino acids. The CDR3 DNA reads TGCAGCGTTCCAGGGACAGATACGCAGTATTTT. Amino acid sequence: CSVPGTDTQYF.